This TCR beta chain was sequenced for a study of blood T cells in healthy people across ages. With a J-beta primer mix and a sample-barcoded 5' primer, a second PCR ran about 7 to 12 cycles. TCRdb ran MiXCR on the 5' RACE reads and lists one entry per CDR3 protein. The sample consists of about 690,000 distinct CDR3 sequences, approximately 40% of them appearing once. The length of the CDR3 is 15 residues. V shed 7 bases, J shed 10 bases, and the junction held 12 bases outside the gene matches. Germline loops: CDR1 MNHEY, CDR2 SVGEGT. Note on this clonotype: Its antigen is still unknown.

Study-level points and caveats: Shifts in expanded clonotypes may have been confounded by donor CMV status, which was unknown. Long-lived donors carried more naive CD4+ cells and greater diversity than aged donors.

V is TRBV6-2 or TRBV6-3 and J is TRBJ2-1; 11 bases are shared with TRBD2. The TCR originated in a man at least 80 years old in good health. Source material: blood. The chain's CDR3 is CASKGFSGGAGEQFF. The CDR3 DNA is TGTGCCAGCAAAGGCTTTAGCGGGGGGGCAGGGGAGCAGTTCTTC.